The 18 T cell receptor beta chains below come from one sample, sequenced in a study of shared clonotypes between healthy human individuals. It was CD45RO-negative cells, positively selected for CCR7, that made up naive CD8 cells, with terminally differentiated effector memory CD45RA+ cells excluded. Some clones are missing from TCRdb's copy, which holds only in-frame ones; the method was immunoSEQ multiplex PCR. The sample has 650,000 to 800,000 clones; just over 90% are singletons. Sequencing was performed on naive CD8+ T cells sorted from blood. The receptor source for this set is a man aged 25 to 45 in good health.

The rearrangement joins TRBV30 to TRBJ2-7, with D tentatively TRBD1 (7 bases). CDR3 length: 11 amino acids. Germline V gene sequence: CDR1 GTSNPN, CDR2 SVGIG (reference sequence). Trimming removed 1 base from V and 7 bases from J, with 8 bases in between. CDR3 sequence: CAWSAGGEQYF. The DNA for the CDR3 is TGTGCCTGGAGTGCAGGGGGGGAGCAGTACTTC.

The chain is built from TRBV9 and TRBJ2-3; D perhaps matches TRBD2 (5 bases). The germline V and J ends were trimmed by 0 bases and 8 bases, with 7 bases remaining between them. Germline CDR1 is SGDLS and CDR2 is YYNGEE. The CDR3 runs to 12 residues. In nucleotides, the CDR3 is TGTGCCAGCAGCGTAGAAGGGAGTACGCAGTATTTT. As protein: CASSVEGSTQYF. Full variable domain (remainder filled in from reference TRBV9 and TRBJ2-3): DSGVTQTPKHLITATGQRVTLRCSPRSGDLSVYWYQQSLDQGLQFLIQYYNGEERAKGNILERFSAQQFPDLHSELNLSSLELGDSALYFCASSVEGSTQYFGPGTRLTVL.

The V and J genes are TRBV6-6 and TRBJ2-1, with 8 bases lining up with TRBD1. The J segment lost 1 base and the V segment lost 4 bases, leaving 3 bases of the junction unmatched. CDR3 length: 15 amino acids. CDR1 and CDR2 (germline): MNHNY, SVGAGI (reference sequence). CDR3 bases: TGTGCCAGCAGTTTCGGACAGGGTTCCTACAATGAGCAGTTCTTC. Translation gives CASSFGQGSYNEQFF.

Details on this clone: At the DNA level, this CDR3 is encoded by other sequences in the same sample as well. The V and J genes are TRBV6-6 and TRBJ1-1, with no clear D. V shed 9 bases and J shed 2 bases, with 13 bases lying between them. The CDR3 length is 13 residues. The germline CDR1 and CDR2 sequences are MNHNY and SVGAGI (reference sequence). In DNA, the CDR3 is TGTGCCAGTAGTGCGGGAAAAAACACTGAAGCTTTCTTT. Translation gives CASSAGKNTEAFF.

This sequence joins TRBV7-9 and TRBJ2-7, with D maybe TRBD1 (5 bases). The CDR3 sequence is 14 residues long. CDR1 and CDR2 (germline): SEHNR, FQNEAQ (reference sequence). Trimming stripped 2 bases from V and 3 bases from J, with 11 bases between. CDR3: CASSLQGIGYEQYF. Here the CDR3 DNA reads TGTGCCAGCAGCTTACAGGGTATAGGCTACGAGCAGTACTTC.

The V gene is TRBV30, the J gene TRBJ2-2; 8 nucleotides agree with TRBD2. The CDR3 runs 18 residues. V lost 2 bases, J lost 4 bases, and 15 bases stayed unmatched. Germline V gene data show CDR1 as GTSNPN and CDR2 as SVGIG (reference sequence). CDR3 coding DNA: TGTGCCTGGAGTATAGTGGGTCTTGGGACTAGGGGCACCGGGGAGCTGTTTTTT. Translating it yields CAWSIVGLGTRGTGELFF.

The gene calls are TRBV7-2 and TRBJ2-1; TRBD1 might be the D (6 bases). Germline lookup yields CDR1 SGHTA and CDR2 FQGNSA. Trimming left V 6 bases short and J 6 bases short, with 18 bases between. This CDR3 has 15 amino acids. The DNA of the CDR3 is TGTGCCAGCAGGCTGAACGGGACATGGCGCAATGAGCAGTTCTTC. Translating it yields CASRLNGTWRNEQFF. The full variable domain, rest sourced from reference TRBV7-2 and TRBJ2-1, is GAGVSQSPSNKVTEKGKDVELRCDPISGHTALYWYRQSLGQGLEFLIYFQGNSAPDKSGLPSDRFSAERTGGSVSTLTIQRTQQEDSAVYLCASRLNGTWRNEQFFGPGTRLTVL.

The gene calls are TRBV29-1 and TRBJ2-1, with 8 nucleotides matching TRBD1. The J segment lost 3 bases and the V segment lost 5 bases, leaving 6 bases of the junction unmatched. This CDR3 comprises 14 residues. Germline V lookup: CDR1 SQVTM, CDR2 ANQGSEA. The CDR3 loop reads CSVTTGQDYNEQFF. The CDR3 coding sequence is TGCAGCGTTACCACGGGACAGGACTACAATGAGCAGTTCTTC.

The rearrangement links TRBV6-4 to TRBJ2-1; TRBD2 matches 8 bases. Germline-derived CDR1 and CDR2 are MRHNA and SNTAGT. J was trimmed by 2 bases and V by 3 bases; bases with no gene match: 12. CDR3 length: 18 amino acids. The CDR3 DNA reads TGTGCCAGCAGTGAGGATGGTAGCGGGAAGTCGCCCTACAATGAGCAGTTCTTC. Translation: CASSEDGSGKSPYNEQFF.

The chain uses TRBV9 and TRBJ2-1, with D unclear. Germline V lookup: CDR1 SGDLS, CDR2 YYNGEE. The germline V and J ends were trimmed by 5 bases and 5 bases, with 14 bases remaining between them. The CDR3 consists of 14 residues. This chain's CDR3 is CASSRWWLDNEQFF. The CDR3 coding sequence is TGTGCCAGCAGTCGTTGGTGGCTAGACAATGAGCAGTTCTTC.

The chain recombines TRBV15 with TRBJ2-1; D is unclear. Trimming removed 5 bases at V and 7 bases at J, with 18 bases between. CDR3 size: 15 residues. Germline CDR1 is LNHNV and CDR2 is YYDKDF (reference sequence). The CDR3 loop reads CATSPTWGAVNEQFF. The CDR3 region has the DNA TGTGCCACCAGCCCTACTTGGGGTGCTGTAAATGAGCAGTTCTTC. Together with reference TRBV15 and TRBJ2-1, the CDR3 gives the full variable domain: DAMVIQNPRYQVTQFGKPVTLSCSQTLNHNVMYWYQQKSSQAPKLLFHYYDKDFNNEADTPDNFQSRRPNTSFCFLDIRSPGLGDTAMYLCATSPTWGAVNEQFFGPGTRLTVL.

The gene calls are TRBV7-2 and TRBJ2-3; TRBD2 is a possible D gene (6 bases). The CDR3 spans 17 residues. In germline, CDR1 is SGHTA, CDR2 FQGNSA. The V end was cut by 2 bases, the J end by 6 bases, with 21 bases between. CDR3 in amino acids: CASSLYGRPSVSDTQYF. The DNA of the CDR3 is TGTGCCAGCAGCTTATATGGTCGCCCTAGCGTGTCGGATACGCAGTATTTT.

This chain uses TRBV5-5 with TRBJ2-3; D not resolved. V was shortened by 4 bases and J by 6 bases, with 6 bases between the two germline ends. The CDR3 is 11 residues long. Germline CDR1 SGHKS, CDR2 YYEKEE (reference sequence). Here the CDR3 reads CASSAVDTQYF. The CDR3 DNA follows: TGTGCCAGCAGCGCCGTGGATACGCAGTATTTT.

The gene calls are TRBV5-6 and TRBJ1-2; no clear D. With 0 bases removed from V and 1 base from J, the gap between germline ends came to 4 bases. Germline V gene data show CDR1 as SGHDT and CDR2 as YYEEEE. This CDR3 region has 13 residues. Written as DNA, the CDR3 is TGTGCCAGCAGCTTGGCAGTTAACTATGGCTACACCTTC. Residues: CASSLAVNYGYTF. The full variable domain, its missing parts supplied by reference TRBV5-6 and TRBJ1-2, is DAGVTQSPTHLIKTRGQQVTLRCSPKSGHDTVSWYQQALGQGPQFIFQYYEEEERQRGNFPDRFSGHQFPNYSSELNVNALLLGDSALYLCASSLAVNYGYTFGSGTRLTVV.

The rearrangement links TRBV15 to TRBJ2-7; unclear D gene. CDR3 length: 11 amino acids. V lost 8 bases, J lost 6 bases, and 11 bases lay in between. Germline V gives CDR1 LNHNV, CDR2 YYDKDF (reference sequence). The CDR3 DNA sequence: TGTGCCACCGAAGCCCACGGCGAGCAGTACTTC. This codes for CATEAHGEQYF.

The gene calls are TRBV2 and TRBJ2-7; TRBD1 matches at 7 bases. Germline trimming cut 10 bases from V and 6 bases from J; bases unmatched to any gene: 6. The CDR3 loop spans 11 amino acids. Germline values: CDR1 SNHLY, CDR2 FYNNEI. CDR3 bases: TGTGCCACCCAGGGGGTAGGCGAGCAGTACTTC. Encoded protein: CATQGVGEQYF.

The V and J genes are TRBV27 and TRBJ2-1; 7 bases are shared with TRBD1. The CDR3 contains 12 residues. CDR1 MNHEY and CDR2 SMNVEV come from the germline V gene (reference sequence). With 8 bases clipped from V and 10 bases from J, the junction kept 8 bases outside the gene matches. The CDR3 region has the DNA TGTGCCAGCTCATCACAGGGGCAGGAGCAGTTCTTC. Protein sequence: CASSSQGQEQFF.

The count of this clone is one. The chain has TRBV7-2 and TRBJ2-7, with D possibly TRBD2 on 5 matching bases. This CDR3 region has 14 residues. Germline CDR1 is SGHTA and CDR2 is FQGNSA. Trimming removed 3 bases at V and 2 bases at J, with 11 bases between. CDR3 DNA: TGTGCCAGCAGCTTTTTCGTGGGAGCCTACGAGCAGTACTTC. Its translation: CASSFFVGAYEQYF.